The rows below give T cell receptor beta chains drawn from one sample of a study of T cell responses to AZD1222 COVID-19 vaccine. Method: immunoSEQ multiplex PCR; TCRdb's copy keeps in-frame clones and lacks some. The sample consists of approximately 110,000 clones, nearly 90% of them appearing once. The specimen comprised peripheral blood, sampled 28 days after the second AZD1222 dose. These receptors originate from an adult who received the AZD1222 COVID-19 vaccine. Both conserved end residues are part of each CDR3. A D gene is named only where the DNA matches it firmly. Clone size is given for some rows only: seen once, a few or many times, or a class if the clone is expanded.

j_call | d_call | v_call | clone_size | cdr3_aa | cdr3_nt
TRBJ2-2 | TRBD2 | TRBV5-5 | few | CASSYLAGMHTGELFF | TGTGCCAGCAGCTACCTAGCGGGAATGCACACCGGGGAGCTGTTTTTT
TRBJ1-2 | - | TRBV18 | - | CASSREMGAAVGNGYTF | TGTGCCAGCTCAAGAGAGATGGGGGCAGCAGTCGGGAATGGCTACACCTTC
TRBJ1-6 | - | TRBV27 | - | CASRFKGGRNSPLHF | TGTGCCAGCAGGTTCAAGGGTGGGCGGAATTCACCCCTCCACTTT
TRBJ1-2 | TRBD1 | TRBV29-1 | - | CSVEGGAGGNYGYTF | TGCAGCGTTGAAGGTGGAGCAGGGGGGAACTATGGCTACACCTTC
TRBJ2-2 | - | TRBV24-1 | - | CATSDFPGTTNTGELFF | TGTGCCACCAGTGATTTCCCCGGGACAACGAACACCGGGGAGCTGTTTTTT
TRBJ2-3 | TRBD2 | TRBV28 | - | CASSKGLAGISTDTQYF | TGTGCCAGCAGCAAGGGACTAGCGGGAATCTCCACAGATACGCAGTATTTT
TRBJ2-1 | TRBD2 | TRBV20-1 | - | CSARRSGRQFF | TGCAGTGCTAGAAGGAGCGGGAGGCAGTTCTTC
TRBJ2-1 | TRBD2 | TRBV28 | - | CGAGVSSYNEQFF | TGTGGGGCGGGGGTTAGCTCCTACAATGAGCAGTTCTTC
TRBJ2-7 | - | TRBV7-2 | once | CASSLTGYEQYF | TGTGCCAGCAGCTTAACGGGGTACGAGCAGTACTTC
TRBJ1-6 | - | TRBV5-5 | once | CASSLAESSYNSPLHF | TGTGCCAGCAGCTTGGCAGAAAGCTCCTATAATTCACCCCTCCACTTT
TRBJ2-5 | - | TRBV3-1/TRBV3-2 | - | CASRGTEAPETQYF | TGTGCCAGCAGGGGGACGGAGGCCCCAGAGACCCAGTACTTC
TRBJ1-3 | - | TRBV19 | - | CASSRRLEDF | TGTGCCAGTAGTAGGAGACTGGAGGATTTT
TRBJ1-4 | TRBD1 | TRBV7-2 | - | CASSLGQGLGEKLFF | TGTGCCAGCAGCTTAGGACAGGGCCTTGGGGAAAAACTGTTTTTT
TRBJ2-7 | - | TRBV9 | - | CASSVDNSYEQYF | TGTGCCAGCAGCGTAGACAACTCCTACGAGCAGTACTTC
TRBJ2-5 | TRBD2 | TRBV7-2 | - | CASSPDLGTSGSPQETQYF | TGTGCCAGCAGCCCCGACCTCGGGACTAGCGGGAGCCCACAAGAGACCCAGTACTTC
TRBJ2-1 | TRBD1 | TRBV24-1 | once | CATSVTGGSYEQFF | TGTGCCACCAGTGTGACAGGGGGCAGCTATGAGCAGTTCTTC
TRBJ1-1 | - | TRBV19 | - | CASSDHSNLNTEAFF | TGTGCCAGTAGCGATCACAGCAATTTGAACACTGAAGCTTTCTTT
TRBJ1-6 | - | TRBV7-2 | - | CASRENSPLHF | TGTGCCAGCAGAGAAAACTCACCCCTCCACTTT
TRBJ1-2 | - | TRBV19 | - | CASSIRDPANYGYTF | TGTGCCAGTAGTATAAGGGACCCAGCTAACTATGGCTACACCTTC
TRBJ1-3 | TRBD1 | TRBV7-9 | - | CASSLVGQGASGNTIYF | TGTGCCAGCAGCTTAGTAGGACAGGGGGCTTCTGGAAACACCATATATTTT
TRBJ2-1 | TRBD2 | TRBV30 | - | CASSAGGLYNEQFF | TGTGCCTCCTCAGCGGGGGGGTTGTACAATGAGCAGTTCTTC
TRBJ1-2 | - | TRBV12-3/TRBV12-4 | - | CASLGREPGYTF | TGTGCCAGCTTAGGCAGGGAACCTGGCTACACCTTC
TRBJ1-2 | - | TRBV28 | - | CASRGGHNYGYTF | TGTGCCAGCAGGGGAGGCCACAACTATGGCTACACCTTC
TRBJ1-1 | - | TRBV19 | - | CASRLKEDTEAFF | TGTGCCAGTAGACTAAAGGAAGACACTGAAGCTTTCTTT
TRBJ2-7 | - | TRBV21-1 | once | CASRSGTGGDEQYF | TGTGCCAGCAGGAGCGGGACAGGGGGAGACGAGCAGTACTTC
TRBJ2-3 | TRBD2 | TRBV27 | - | CASSLSGLGTDTQYF | TGTGCCAGCAGTTTATCGGGACTAGGCACAGATACGCAGTATTTT
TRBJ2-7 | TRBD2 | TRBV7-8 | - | CASSGTSGSSPYEQYF | TGTGCCAGCAGTGGGACTAGCGGGAGTTCTCCCTACGAGCAGTACTTC
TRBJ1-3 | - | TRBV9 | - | CASSPLGSGNTIYF | TGTGCCAGCAGCCCCCTAGGCTCTGGAAACACCATATATTTT
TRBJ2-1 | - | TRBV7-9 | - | CASSPWDGSYNEQFF | TGTGCCAGCAGCCCTTGGGACGGCTCCTACAATGAGCAGTTCTTC
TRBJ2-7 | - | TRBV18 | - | CASSPFRDKGEQYF | TGTGCCAGCTCACCATTCCGGGACAAGGGGGAGCAGTACTTC
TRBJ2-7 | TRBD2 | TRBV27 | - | CASSLSTSGRAYEQYF | TGTGCCAGCAGTTTATCGACTAGCGGGAGAGCCTACGAGCAGTACTTC
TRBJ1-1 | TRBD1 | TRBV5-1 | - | CASRATGGTEAFF | TGCGCCAGCAGGGCGACAGGGGGCACTGAAGCTTTCTTT
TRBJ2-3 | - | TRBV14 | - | CASSRTSGDSWHTQYF | TGTGCCAGCAGTCGAACGTCCGGGGACTCCTGGCATACGCAGTATTTT
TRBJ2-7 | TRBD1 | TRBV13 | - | CASSLGGTGSSYEQYF | TGTGCCAGCAGCTTAGGTGGGACAGGCAGCTCCTACGAGCAGTACTTC
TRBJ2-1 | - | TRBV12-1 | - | CASSLLRVNEQFF | TGTGCCAGCAGCCTTCTCAGGGTGAATGAGCAGTTCTTC
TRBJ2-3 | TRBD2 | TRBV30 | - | CAWRLPTSGRGDTQYF | TGTGCCTGGAGGCTCCCGACTAGCGGGAGAGGAGATACGCAGTATTTT
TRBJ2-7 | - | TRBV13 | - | CASSSSDSFYEQYF | TGTGCCAGCAGCTCATCGGACTCCTTCTACGAGCAGTACTTC
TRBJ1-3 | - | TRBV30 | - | CAWSTSGNTIYF | TGTGCCTGGAGCACATCTGGAAACACCATATATTTT
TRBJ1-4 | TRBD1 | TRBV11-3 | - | CASSYGPGQDNEKLFF | TGTGCCAGCAGCTACGGGCCGGGACAGGATAATGAAAAACTGTTTTTT
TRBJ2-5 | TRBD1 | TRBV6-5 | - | CASRPGQGLETQYF | TGTGCCAGCAGGCCGGGACAGGGTTTGGAGACCCAGTACTTC
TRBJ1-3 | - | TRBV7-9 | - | CASSPLERNTIYF | TGTGCCAGCAGCCCCCTGGAAAGAAACACCATATATTTT
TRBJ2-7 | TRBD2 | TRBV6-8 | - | CASIPPRREALYEQYF | TGTGCCAGCATACCCCCTAGGCGGGAGGCTTTGTACGAGCAGTACTTC
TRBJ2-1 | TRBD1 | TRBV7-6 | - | CASSFSSGQGRNEQFF | TGTGCCAGCAGCTTCTCCTCGGGACAGGGTAGGAATGAGCAGTTCTTC
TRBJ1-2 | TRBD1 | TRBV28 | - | CASRLTGAYGYTF | TGTGCCAGCAGACTCACAGGGGCTTATGGCTACACCTTC
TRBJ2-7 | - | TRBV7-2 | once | CASSLGLGSYEQYF | TGTGCCAGCAGCTTGGGGCTAGGTTCCTACGAGCAGTACTTC